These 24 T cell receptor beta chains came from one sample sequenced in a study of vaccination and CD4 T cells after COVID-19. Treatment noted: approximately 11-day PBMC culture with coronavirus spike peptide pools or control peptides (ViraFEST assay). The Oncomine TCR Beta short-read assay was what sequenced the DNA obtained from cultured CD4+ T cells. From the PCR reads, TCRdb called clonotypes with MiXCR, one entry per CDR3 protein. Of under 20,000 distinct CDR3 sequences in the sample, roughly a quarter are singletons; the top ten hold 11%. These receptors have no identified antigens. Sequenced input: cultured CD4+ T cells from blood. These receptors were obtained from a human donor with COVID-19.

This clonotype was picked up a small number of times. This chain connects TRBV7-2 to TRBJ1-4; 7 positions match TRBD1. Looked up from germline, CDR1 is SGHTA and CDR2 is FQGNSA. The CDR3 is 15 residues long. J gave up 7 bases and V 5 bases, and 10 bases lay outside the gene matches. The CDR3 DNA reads TGTGCCAGCAGCGAACGACAGGGCCGCCCTGAAAAACTGTTTTTT. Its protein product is CASSERQGRPEKLFF.

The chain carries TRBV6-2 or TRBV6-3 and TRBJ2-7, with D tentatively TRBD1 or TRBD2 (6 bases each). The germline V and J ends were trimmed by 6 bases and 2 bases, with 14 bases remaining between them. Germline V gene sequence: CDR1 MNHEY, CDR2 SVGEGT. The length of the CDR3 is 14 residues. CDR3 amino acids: CASRGGGAAYEQYF. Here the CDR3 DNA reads TGTGCCAGCAGGGGGGGCGGTGCGGCCTACGAGCAGTACTTC.

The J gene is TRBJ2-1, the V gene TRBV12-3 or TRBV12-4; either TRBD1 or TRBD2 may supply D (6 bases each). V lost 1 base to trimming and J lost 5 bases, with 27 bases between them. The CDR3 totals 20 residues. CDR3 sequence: CASSLGLPPRGPYRHNEQFF. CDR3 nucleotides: TGTGCCAGCAGTTTAGGTCTCCCCCCCCGGGGGCCCTACAGGCACAATGAGCAGTTCTTC.

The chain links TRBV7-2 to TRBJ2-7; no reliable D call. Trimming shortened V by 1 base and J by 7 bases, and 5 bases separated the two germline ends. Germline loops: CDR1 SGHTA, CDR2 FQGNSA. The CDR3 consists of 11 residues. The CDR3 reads CASSLDLEQYF. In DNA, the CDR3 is TGTGCCAGCAGCTTAGACTTGGAGCAGTACTTC.

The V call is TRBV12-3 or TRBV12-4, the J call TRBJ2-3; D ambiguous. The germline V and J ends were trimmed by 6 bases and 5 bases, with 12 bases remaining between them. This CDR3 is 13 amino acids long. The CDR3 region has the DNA TGTGCCAGCAGCGTGGACGATCGAGATACGCAGTATTTT. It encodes CASSVDDRDTQYF.

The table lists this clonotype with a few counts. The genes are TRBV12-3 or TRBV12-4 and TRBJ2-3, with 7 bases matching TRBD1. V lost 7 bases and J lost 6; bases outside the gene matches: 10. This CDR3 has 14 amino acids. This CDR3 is CASKTTGIPDTQYF. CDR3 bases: TGTGCCAGCAAGACGACAGGGATCCCGGATACGCAGTATTTT.

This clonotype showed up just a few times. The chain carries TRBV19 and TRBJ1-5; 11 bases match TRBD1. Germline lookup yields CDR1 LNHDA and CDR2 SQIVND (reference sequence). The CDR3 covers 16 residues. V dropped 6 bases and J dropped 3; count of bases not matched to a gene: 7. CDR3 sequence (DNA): TGTGCCAGTAGCAGTGGACAGGGGGCCGTCAATCAGCCCCAGCATTTT. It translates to CASSSGQGAVNQPQHF.

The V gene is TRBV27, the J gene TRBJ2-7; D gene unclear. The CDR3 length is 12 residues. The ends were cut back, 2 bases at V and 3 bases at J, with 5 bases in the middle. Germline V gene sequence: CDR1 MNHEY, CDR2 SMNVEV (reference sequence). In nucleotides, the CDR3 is TGTGCCAGCAGTTTAAATTTCTACGAGCAGTACTTC. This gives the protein CASSLNFYEQYF.

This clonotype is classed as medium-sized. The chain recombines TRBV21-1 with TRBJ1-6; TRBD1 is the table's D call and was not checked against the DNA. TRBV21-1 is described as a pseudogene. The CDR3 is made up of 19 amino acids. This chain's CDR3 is CASSKVCIGQGSINSPLHF. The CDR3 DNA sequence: TGTGCCAGCAGCAAAGTTTGTATAGGGCAGGGCTCGATTAATTCACCCCTCCACTTT.

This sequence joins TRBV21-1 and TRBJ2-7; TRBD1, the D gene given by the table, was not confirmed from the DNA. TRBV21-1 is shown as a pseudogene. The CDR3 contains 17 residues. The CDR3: CASSNFPFWDRRYEQYF. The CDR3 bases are TGTGCCAGCAGCAACTTCCCCTTCTGGGACAGACGCTACGAGCAGTACTTC.

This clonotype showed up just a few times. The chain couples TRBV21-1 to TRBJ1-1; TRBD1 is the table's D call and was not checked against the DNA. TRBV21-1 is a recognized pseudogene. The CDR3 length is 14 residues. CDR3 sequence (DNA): TGTGCCAGCAGCAAAAACCCAGGGCTTGGTGAAGCTTTCTTT. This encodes CASSKNPGLGEAFF.

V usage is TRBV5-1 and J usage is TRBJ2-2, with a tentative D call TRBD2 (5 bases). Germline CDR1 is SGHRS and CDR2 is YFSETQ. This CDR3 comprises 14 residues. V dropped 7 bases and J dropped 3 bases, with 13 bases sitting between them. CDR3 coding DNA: TGCGCCAGCCGCGGAGGAAGGGACACCGGGGAGCTGTTTTTT. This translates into CASRGGRDTGELFF.

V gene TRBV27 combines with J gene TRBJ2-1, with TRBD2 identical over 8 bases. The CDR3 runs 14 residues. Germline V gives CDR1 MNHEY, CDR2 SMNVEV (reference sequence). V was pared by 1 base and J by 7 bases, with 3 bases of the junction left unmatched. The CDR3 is CASSLYRGGNEQFF. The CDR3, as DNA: TGTGCCAGCAGTTTATATCGGGGGGGTAATGAGCAGTTCTTC.

The CDR3 region is CGDLPGTSSYNSPLHF. CDR3 DNA sequence: TGTGGCGACCTACCCGGAACCAGCTCCTATAATTCACCCCTCCACTTT. The genes are TRBV7-9 and TRBJ1-6, with D uncertain. This CDR3 contains 16 residues. Per the germline V gene, CDR1 is SEHNR and CDR2 is FQNEAQ (reference sequence).

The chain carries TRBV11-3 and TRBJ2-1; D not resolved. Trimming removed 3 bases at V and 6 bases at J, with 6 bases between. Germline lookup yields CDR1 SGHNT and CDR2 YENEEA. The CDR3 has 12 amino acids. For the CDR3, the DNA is TGTGCCAGCAGCTTTCAGCTCAATGAGCAGTTCTTC. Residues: CASSFQLNEQFF.

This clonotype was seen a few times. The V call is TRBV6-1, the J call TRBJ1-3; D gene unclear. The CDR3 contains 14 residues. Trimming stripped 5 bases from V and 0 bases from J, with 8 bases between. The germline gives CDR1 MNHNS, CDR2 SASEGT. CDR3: CASSQTHSGNTIYF. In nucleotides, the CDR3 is TGTGCCAGCAGTCAAACCCACTCTGGAAACACCATATATTTT.

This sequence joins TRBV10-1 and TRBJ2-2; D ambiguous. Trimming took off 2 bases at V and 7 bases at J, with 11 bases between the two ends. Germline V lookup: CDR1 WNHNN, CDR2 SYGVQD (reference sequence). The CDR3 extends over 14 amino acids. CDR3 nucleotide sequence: TGCGCCAGCAGTGAGGACCCGGGTAACGGGGAGCTGTTTTTT. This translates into CASSEDPGNGELFF.

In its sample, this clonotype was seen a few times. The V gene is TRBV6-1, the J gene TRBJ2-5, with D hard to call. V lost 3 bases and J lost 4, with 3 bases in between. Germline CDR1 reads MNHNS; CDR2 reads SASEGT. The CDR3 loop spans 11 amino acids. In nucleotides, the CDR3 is TGTGCCAGCAGTGAGTTAGAGACCCAGTACTTC. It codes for CASSELETQYF.

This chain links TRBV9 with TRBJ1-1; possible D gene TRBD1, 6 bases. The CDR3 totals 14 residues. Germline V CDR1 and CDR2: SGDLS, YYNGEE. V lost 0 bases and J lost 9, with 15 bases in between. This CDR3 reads CASSVVGGGGKAFF. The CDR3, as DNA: TGTGCCAGCAGCGTAGTAGGTGGAGGGGGGAAAGCTTTCTTT.

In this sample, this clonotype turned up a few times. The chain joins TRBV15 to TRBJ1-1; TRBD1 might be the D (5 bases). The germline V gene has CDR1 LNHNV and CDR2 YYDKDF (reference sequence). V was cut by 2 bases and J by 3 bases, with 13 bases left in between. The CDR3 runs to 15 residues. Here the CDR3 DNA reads TGTGCCACCAGCAGACCCCTTGGAGGGGACACTGAAGCTTTCTTT. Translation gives CATSRPLGGDTEAFF.

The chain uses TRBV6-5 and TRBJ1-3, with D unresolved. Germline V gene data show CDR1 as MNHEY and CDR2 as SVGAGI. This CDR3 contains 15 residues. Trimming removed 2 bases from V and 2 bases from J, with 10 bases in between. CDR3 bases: TGTGCCAGCAGTTACCCTGCAGATCCTGGAAACACCATATATTTT. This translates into CASSYPADPGNTIYF.

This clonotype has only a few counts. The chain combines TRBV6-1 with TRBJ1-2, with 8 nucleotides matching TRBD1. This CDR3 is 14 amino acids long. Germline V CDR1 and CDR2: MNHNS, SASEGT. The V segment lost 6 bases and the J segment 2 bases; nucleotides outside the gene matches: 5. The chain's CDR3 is CASSAHRGNYGYTF. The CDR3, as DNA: TGTGCCAGCAGCGCTCACAGGGGGAACTATGGCTACACCTTC.

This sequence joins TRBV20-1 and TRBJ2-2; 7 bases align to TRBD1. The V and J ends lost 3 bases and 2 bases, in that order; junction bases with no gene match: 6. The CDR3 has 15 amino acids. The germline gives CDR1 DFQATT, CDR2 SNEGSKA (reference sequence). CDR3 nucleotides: TGCAGTGCTAGGTCCGGGACAGTAAACACCGGGGAGCTGTTTTTT. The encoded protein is CSARSGTVNTGELFF.

The CDR3 here is CSARDDRGTDTQYF. As DNA, the CDR3 is TGCAGTGCTAGAGACGACAGGGGGACAGATACGCAGTATTTT. The chain carries TRBV20-1 and TRBJ2-3, with 9 nucleotides matching TRBD1. The CDR3 has 14 amino acids. Trimming cost V 0 bases and J 3 bases; bases outside gene matches: 1. Germline V CDR1 and CDR2: DFQATT, SNEGSKA (reference sequence).